This T cell receptor beta chain appears in the sequencing data of a study of blood T cell repertoires in COVID-19 (dated by TCRdb to the early 2020s). Regarding the research as a whole: The collaborator samples originated in the United States, Italy and Spain and spanned the acute and convalescent phases of COVID-19. The material from the prospective study consisted of cDNA or gDNA derived from T cells, B-cell-depleted T cells, or PBMCs. Subjects who had been exposed to COVID-19, were actively infected with it, or had recovered from it provided the deeply sampled blood TCRbeta repertoires that made up the dataset. The repertoires were released in a freely available public database meant as a resource for research on the immune response to SARS-CoV-2. Samples were obtained from the ongoing ImmuneRACE study (first 160 participants) and from over 1,000 subjects provided by 6 global collaborators. The sample metadata nearly always contained a de-identified subject ID, COVID-19 status, age in years and sex. Where available, HLA class I and class II types were taken from metadata supplied by the sample provider and were not determined by assay-based typing. Results and caveats for the whole study, not just this receptor: The amount of clinical and demographic metadata varied by source and participant and was provided uncurated.

Participants in the prospective study were aged roughly 18 to 100 years, lived in approximately 26 United States geographic areas, and enrolled through a virtual design. In the prospective study, participants were assigned to cohorts based on the clinical history participants reported in a screening survey and a study questionnaire. Exposed participants were defined as having been in contact with someone with a PCR-confirmed or clinician-diagnosed COVID-19 case within 2 weeks of study entry. Each participant in the prospective study had whole blood, serum and a nasopharyngeal or oropharyngeal swab collected by mobile phlebotomists. Additional blood draws and questionnaires over an approximately 2-month period could optionally be provided by prospective study participants. Prospective study blood samples were shipped either frozen or at room temperature before DNA extraction. V ends up 7 bases short and J 0 bases short, with an unmatched junction base count of 4. The CDR3 contains 14 residues, cysteine and phenylalanine counted. Only the CDR3 region is kept as DNA, spanning 42 bases read in frame from base 1. CDR1 and CDR2 are drawn from the germline V gene: SGDLS, YYNGEE.

TCRbeta CDR3 regions were amplified from genomic DNA by means of the immunoSEQ Assay, a bias-controlled multiplex PCR. Turning to the authors' computational methods: Nucleated cell counts per sample were estimated from amplification of reference gene primers within the assay. To quantify the absolute abundance of each unique TCRbeta CDR3 rearrangement, sequence reads were collapsed and filtered. For each sample, productive Simpson clonality was calculated as the square root of Simpson's diversity index over productive rearrangements. TCRdb holds this immuneACCESS table with in-frame rearrangements only. Some clones are missing; in checked studies, unresolved V genes explain under half, and the rest has no known cause. That table supplies the V and J calls and clone size; D and trimming were determined from the DNA. The sample table shows 150,000 or so clones, and about nine tenths are seen once. The biggest ten clones account for about 4% of the sample.

About this clone itself: What this receptor recognizes is not known. Base qualities are not at hand, and no much larger clone is one base apart.

The source material was PBMCs or T cells enriched from blood (not recorded which). The origin of this receptor is a woman aged 35 to 49 who had been exposed to COVID-19. Recombination joined TRBV9 with TRBJ2-3, with TRBD2 identical over 8 junction bases. The sequence in DNA is TGTGCCAGCGGACTAGCAGCCAGCACAGATACGCAGTATTTT. Its amino acids are CASGLAASTDTQYF.